The text below deals with one T cell receptor (beta chain). The data stem from a study of OX40 agonist ivuxolimab in advanced cancers. Overall study: An agonistic anti-OX40 (CD134) antibody, ivuxolimab, was used to treat the patients. Recorded diagnoses for dose-escalation patients were hepatocellular carcinoma, melanoma, renal cell or head and neck cancer. Antecedent anti-PD-1, anti-PD-L1 or anti-CTLA-4 therapy was permissible, with roughly 36% having received some.

Unmatched junction bases numbered 4, after V lost 4 bases and J lost 2 bases. CDR3 length equals 15 residues. CDR1 is SGHVS and CDR2 is FQNEAQ in the germline V gene. Assay used: immunoSEQ multiplex PCR; TCRdb lists only in-frame clones, some missing. The sample yields roughly 76,000 clones, just over 90% seen once. The sequenced sample was CD4+ or CD8+ T cells sorted from blood, obtained in a trial of the OX40 agonist ivuxolimab. This clonotype originated in an adult with an advanced solid tumor such as melanoma, head and neck, liver or kidney cancer. The chain uses TRBV7-8 and TRBJ2-1, with 8 bases fitting TRBD2. CDR3 amino acids: CASSSLAGPYNEQFF. CDR3 bases: TGTGCCAGCAGCTCCTTAGCGGGGCCCTACAATGAGCAGTTCTTC.